This TCR beta chain was documented in a study of molecular identifiers for immune sequencing clone quantification. For the study at large: In the replicates, RNA derived from about 19,000 or 110,000 naive CD8 cells was divided into five parts, and four were sequenced. Study observations and caveats: Spiked Jurkat TCR RNA equivalent to one cell reportedly surfaced among some 1 million naive cells. Clonotypes surpassing 20 RNA copies contained over 98% of effector molecules, versus under 1% in naive cells.

The CD8+CD4-CCR7+CD45RA+ phenotype defined the sorted naive CD8 T cells. One entry per CDR3 protein results from TCRdb running MiXCR on the PCR reads. The sample includes 35,000 to 45,000 distinct CDR3 sequences, around 20% of them seen just once. In its sample, this clonotype was seen a few times. What it recognizes is unknown. The CDR3 has 15 residues. Trimming shortened V by 1 base and J by 2 bases, and 10 bases separated the two germline ends. Germline V lookup: CDR1 KGHDR, CDR2 SFDVKD. The clonotype originates from a human donor in good health. Some libraries in this study had Jurkat cell RNA spiked in. The chain couples TRBV24-1 to TRBJ1-1; D remains unclear. The sample taken for sequencing was naive CD8+ T cells from blood, with Jurkat cell RNA spiked in. Subset described: FACS-sorted CD8+CD4-CCR7+CD45RA+ naive T cells. The CDR3 DNA sequence: TGTGCCACCAGTGATTTTCGGCTCCCTAACACTGAAGCTTTCTTT. Protein sequence: CATSDFRLPNTEAFF.